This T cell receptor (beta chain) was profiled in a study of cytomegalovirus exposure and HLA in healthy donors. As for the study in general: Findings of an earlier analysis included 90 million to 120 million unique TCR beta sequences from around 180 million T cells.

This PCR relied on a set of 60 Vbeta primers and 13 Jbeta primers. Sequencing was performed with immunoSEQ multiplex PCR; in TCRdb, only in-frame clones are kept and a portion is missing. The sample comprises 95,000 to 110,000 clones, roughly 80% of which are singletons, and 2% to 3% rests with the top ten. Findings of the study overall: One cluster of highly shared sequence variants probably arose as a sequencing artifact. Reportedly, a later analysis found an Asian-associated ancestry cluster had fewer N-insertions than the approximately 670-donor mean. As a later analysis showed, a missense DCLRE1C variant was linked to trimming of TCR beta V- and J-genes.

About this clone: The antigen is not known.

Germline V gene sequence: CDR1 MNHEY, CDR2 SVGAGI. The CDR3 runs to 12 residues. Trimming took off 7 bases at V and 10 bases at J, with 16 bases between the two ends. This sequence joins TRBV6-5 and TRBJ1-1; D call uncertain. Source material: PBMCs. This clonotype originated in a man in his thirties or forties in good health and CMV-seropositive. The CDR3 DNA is TGTGCCAGCACCACGTCAGGATCCGGAGCTTTCTTT. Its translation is CASTTSGSGAFF.